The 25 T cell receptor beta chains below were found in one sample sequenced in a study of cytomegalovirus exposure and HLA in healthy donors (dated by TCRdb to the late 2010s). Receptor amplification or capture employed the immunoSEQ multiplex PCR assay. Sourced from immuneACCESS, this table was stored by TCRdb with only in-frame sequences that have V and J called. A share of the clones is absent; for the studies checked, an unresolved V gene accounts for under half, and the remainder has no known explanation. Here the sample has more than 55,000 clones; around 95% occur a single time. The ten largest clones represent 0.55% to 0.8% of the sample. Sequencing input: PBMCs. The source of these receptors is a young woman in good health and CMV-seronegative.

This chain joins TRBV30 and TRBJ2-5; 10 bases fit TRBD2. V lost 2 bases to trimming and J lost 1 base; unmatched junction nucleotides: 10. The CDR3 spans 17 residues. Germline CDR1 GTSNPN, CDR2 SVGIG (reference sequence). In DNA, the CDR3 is TGTGCCTGGAGTAGGGGGTTACTAGCGGGGAGCCAAGAGACCCAGTACTTC. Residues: CAWSRGLLAGSQETQYF.

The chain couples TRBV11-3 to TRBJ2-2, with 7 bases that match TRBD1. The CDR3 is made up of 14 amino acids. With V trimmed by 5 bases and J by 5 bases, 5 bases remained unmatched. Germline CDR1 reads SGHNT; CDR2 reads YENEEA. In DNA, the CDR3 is TGTGCCAGCAGCAGGACAGGCGGGACCGGGGAGCTGTTTTTT. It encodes CASSRTGGTGELFF.

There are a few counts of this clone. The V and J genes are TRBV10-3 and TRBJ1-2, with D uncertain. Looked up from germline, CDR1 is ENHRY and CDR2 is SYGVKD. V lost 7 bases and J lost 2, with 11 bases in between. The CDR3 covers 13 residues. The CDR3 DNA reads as TGTGCCATCACCGGGGTGAAAAACTATGGCTACACCTTC. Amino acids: CAITGVKNYGYTF.

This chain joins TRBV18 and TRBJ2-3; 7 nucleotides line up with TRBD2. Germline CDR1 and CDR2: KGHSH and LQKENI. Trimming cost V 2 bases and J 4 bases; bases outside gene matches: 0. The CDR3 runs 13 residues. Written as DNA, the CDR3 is TGTGCCAGCTCACCAGGGGGGGCAGATACGCAGTATTTT. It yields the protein CASSPGGADTQYF. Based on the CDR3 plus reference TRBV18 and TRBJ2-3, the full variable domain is NAGVMQNPRHLVRRRGQEARLRCSPMKGHSHVYWYRQLPEEGLKFMVYLQKENIIDESGMPKERFSAEFPKEGPSILRIQQVVRGDSAAYFCASSPGGADTQYFGPGTRLTVL.

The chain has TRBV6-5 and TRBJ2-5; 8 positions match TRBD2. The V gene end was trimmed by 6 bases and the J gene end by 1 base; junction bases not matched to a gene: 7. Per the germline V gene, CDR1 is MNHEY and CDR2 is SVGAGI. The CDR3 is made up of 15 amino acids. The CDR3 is CASRRTRGGQETQYF. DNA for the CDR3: TGTGCCAGCAGACGCACCCGGGGGGGCCAAGAGACCCAGTACTTC.

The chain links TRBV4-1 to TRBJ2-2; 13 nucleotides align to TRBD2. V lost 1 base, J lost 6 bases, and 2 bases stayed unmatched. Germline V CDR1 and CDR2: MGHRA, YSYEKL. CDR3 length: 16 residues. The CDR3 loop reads CASSQVLAGGPGELFF. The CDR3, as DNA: TGCGCCAGCAGCCAAGTACTAGCGGGGGGGCCCGGGGAGCTGTTTTTT.

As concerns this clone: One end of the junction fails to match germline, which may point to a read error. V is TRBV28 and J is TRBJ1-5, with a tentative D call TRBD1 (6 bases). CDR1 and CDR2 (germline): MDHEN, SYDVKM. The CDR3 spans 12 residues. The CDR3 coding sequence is TGCCTGACAGGTTCCGGGGATCAGCCCCAGCATTTT. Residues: CLTGSGDQPQHF.

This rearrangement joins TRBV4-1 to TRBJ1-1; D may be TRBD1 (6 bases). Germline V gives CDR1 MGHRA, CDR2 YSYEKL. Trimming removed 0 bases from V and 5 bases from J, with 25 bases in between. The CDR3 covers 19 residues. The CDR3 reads CASSQDPGHFVYLATEAFF. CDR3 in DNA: TGCGCCAGCAGCCAAGACCCGGGACATTTCGTTTACCTCGCGACTGAAGCTTTCTTT.

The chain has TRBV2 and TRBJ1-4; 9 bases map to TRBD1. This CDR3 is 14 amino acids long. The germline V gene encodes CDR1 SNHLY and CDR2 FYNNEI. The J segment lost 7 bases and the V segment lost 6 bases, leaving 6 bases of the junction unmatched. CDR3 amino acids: CASRWTGVGEKLFF. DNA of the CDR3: TGTGCCAGCAGATGGACAGGGGTTGGTGAAAAACTGTTTTTT.

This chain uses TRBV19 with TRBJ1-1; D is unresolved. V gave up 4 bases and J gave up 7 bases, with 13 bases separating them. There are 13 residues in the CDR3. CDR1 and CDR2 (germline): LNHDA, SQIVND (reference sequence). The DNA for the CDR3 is TGTGCCAGTAGTACCCCCACCCAACTTGAAGCTTTCTTT. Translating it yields CASSTPTQLEAFF.

The CDR3 nucleotides read TGTGCCAGTTCCTCATCCCCAGGGGGGCGAGGCGAGCAGTACTTC. Translation: CASSSSPGGRGEQYF. The V and J genes are TRBV27 and TRBJ2-7, with a tentative D call TRBD1 (7 bases). Trimming took 9 bases from V and 6 from J, leaving 24 bases between them. The CDR3 has 15 amino acids. CDR1 and CDR2 from the germline V gene are MNHEY and SMNVEV (reference sequence).

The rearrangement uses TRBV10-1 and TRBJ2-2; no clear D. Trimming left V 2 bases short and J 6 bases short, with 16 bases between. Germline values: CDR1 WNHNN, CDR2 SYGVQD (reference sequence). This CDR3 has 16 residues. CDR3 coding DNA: TGCGCCAGCAGTGAGCCTGCCTTTTCAGGTCCCGGGGAGCTGTTTTTT. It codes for CASSEPAFSGPGELFF.

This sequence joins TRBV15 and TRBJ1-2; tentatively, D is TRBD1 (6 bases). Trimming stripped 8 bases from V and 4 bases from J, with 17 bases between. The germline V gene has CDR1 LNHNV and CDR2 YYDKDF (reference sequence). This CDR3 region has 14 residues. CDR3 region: CATRPGVGLYGYTF. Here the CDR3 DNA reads TGTGCCACCCGCCCAGGGGTAGGCCTCTATGGCTACACCTTC.

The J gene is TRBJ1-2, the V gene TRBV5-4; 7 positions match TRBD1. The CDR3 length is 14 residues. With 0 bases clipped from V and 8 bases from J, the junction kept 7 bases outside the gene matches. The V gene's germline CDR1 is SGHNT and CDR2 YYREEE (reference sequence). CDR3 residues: CASSLGQGIWGYTF. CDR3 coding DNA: TGTGCCAGCAGCTTGGGACAGGGAATTTGGGGCTACACCTTC. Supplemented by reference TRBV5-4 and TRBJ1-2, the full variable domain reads ETGVTQSPTHLIKTRGQQVTLRCSSQSGHNTVSWYQQALGQGPQFIFQYYREEENGRGNFPPRFSGLQFPNYSSELNVNALELDDSALYLCASSLGQGIWGYTFGSGTRLTVV.

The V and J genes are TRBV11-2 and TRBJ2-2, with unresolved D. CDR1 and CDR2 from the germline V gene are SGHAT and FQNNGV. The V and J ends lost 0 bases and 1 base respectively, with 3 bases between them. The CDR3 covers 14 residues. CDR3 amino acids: CASSLDMNTGELFF. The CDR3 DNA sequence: TGTGCCAGCAGCTTAGATATGAACACCGGGGAGCTGTTTTTT.

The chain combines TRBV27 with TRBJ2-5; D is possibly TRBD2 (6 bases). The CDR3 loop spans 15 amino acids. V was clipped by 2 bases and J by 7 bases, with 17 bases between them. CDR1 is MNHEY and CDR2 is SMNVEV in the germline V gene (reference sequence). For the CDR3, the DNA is TGTGCCAGCAGTTTACAGCTGGGACTGTCTATGACCCAGTACTTC. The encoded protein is CASSLQLGLSMTQYF.

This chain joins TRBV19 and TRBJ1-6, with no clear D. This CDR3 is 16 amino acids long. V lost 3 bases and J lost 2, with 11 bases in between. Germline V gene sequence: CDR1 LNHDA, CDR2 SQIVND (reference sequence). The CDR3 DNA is TGTGCCAGTAGTATCGATGGAGAGGCCTATAATTCACCCCTCCACTTT. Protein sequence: CASSIDGEAYNSPLHF. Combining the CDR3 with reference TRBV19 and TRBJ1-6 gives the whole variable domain DGGITQSPKYLFRKEGQNVTLSCEQNLNHDAMYWYRQDPGQGLRLIYYSQIVNDFQKGDIAEGYSVSREKKESFPLTVTSAQKNPTAFYLCASSIDGEAYNSPLHFGNGTRLTVT.

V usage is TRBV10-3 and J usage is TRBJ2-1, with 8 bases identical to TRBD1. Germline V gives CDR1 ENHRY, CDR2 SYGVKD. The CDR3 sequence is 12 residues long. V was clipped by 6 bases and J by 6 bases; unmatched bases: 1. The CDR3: CAISGTGNEQFF. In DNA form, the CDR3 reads TGTGCCATCAGCGGGACAGGCAATGAGCAGTTCTTC.

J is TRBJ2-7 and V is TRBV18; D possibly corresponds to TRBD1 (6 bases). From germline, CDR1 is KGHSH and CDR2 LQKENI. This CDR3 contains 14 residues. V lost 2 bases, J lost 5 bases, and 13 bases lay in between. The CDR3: CASSPYVTGNEQYF. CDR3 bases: TGTGCCAGCTCACCATACGTGACAGGCAACGAGCAGTACTTC.

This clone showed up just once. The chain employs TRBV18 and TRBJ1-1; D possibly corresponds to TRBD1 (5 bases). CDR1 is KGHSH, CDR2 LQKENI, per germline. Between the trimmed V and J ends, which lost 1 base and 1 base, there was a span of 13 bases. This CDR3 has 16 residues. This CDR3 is CASSPRQTDPNTEAFF. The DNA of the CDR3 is TGTGCCAGCTCACCACGCCAGACAGATCCGAACACTGAAGCTTTCTTT.

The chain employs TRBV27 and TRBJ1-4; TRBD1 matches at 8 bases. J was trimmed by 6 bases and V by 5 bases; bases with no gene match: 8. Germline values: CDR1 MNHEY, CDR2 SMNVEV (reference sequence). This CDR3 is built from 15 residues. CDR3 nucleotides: TGTGCCAGCAGTCCGCGGACAGGGTCGCATGAAAAACTGTTTTTT. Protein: CASSPRTGSHEKLFF.

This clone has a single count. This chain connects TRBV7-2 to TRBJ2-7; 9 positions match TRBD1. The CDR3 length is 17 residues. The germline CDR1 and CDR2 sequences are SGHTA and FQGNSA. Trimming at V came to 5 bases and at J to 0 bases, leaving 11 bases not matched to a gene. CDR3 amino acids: CASSTLRGQGNSYEQYF. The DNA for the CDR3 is TGTGCCAGCAGCACTCTGAGAGGACAGGGGAACTCCTACGAGCAGTACTTC.

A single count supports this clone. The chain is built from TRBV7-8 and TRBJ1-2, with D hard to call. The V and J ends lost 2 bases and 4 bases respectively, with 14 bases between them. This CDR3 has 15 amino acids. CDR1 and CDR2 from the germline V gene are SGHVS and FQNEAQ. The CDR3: CASSLNFEGLYGYTF. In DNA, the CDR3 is TGTGCCAGCAGCTTAAACTTCGAGGGCCTCTATGGCTACACCTTC.

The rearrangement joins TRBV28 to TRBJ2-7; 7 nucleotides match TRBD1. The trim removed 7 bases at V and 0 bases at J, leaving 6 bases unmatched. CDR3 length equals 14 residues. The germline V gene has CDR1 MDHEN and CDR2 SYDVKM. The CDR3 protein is CASTATGNSYEQYF. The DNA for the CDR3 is TGTGCCAGCACCGCGACAGGGAACTCCTACGAGCAGTACTTC.

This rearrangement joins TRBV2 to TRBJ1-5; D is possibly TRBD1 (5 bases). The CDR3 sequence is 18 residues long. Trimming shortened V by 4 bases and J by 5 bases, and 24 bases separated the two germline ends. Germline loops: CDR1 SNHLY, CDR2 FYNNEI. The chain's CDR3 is CASSGGGPGIVLYQPQHF. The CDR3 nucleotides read TGTGCCAGCAGTGGGGGAGGGCCAGGGATAGTCTTGTATCAGCCCCAGCATTTT.